Shown below are 9 T cell receptor beta chains from a single sample sequenced in a study of T cells after yellow fever vaccination. One entry per CDR3 protein results from TCRdb running MiXCR on the 5' RACE reads. The data show a few hundred thousand distinct CDR3 sequences, roughly 9% seen once. The specimen was CD4+ T cells sorted from PBMCs, collected 5 days after the yellow fever booster vaccination. The source is a man aged 18 to 30 who received the YFV17D yellow fever vaccine.

Only a few counts were recorded for this clonotype. This chain links TRBV27 with TRBJ1-1; TRBD1 matches 7 bases. The length of the CDR3 is 16 residues. Germline V lookup: CDR1 MNHEY, CDR2 SMNVEV (reference sequence). V lost 2 bases, J lost 0 bases, and 6 bases stayed unmatched. CDR3 coding DNA: TGTGCCAGCAGTTTAATGGGACAGATCATGAACACTGAAGCTTTCTTT. Its translation is CASSLMGQIMNTEAFF.

This clonotype was detected only a few times. This sequence joins TRBV7-9 and TRBJ1-1, with 7 bases fitting TRBD1. This CDR3 has 13 residues. CDR1 is SEHNR, CDR2 FQNEAQ, per germline (reference sequence). The trim removed 5 bases at V and 7 bases at J, leaving 7 bases unmatched. CDR3 sequence reads: CASSNGDSLEAFF. The CDR3 nucleotides read TGTGCCAGCAGCAACGGGGACAGCCTTGAAGCTTTCTTT.

The chain links TRBV29-1 to TRBJ2-3, with a possible D match to TRBD2 (7 bases). V lost 6 bases and J lost 2, with 9 bases in between. Germline lookup yields CDR1 SQVTM and CDR2 ANQGSEA. The CDR3 runs to 12 residues. The CDR3 DNA reads as TGCAGCGTGGGGGGGCCCACAGATACGCAGTATTTT. Its translation is CSVGGPTDTQYF.

This clonotype has only a few counts. This chain links TRBV7-9 with TRBJ2-3; D possibly matches TRBD1 or TRBD2 (6 bases each). The CDR3 consists of 14 residues. Germline-derived CDR1 and CDR2 are SEHNR and FQNEAQ (reference sequence). The V and J ends lost 9 bases and 4 bases respectively, with 17 bases between them. The CDR3 protein is CASSGGQAADTQYF. CDR3 coding DNA: TGTGCCAGTTCCGGGGGCCAGGCAGCAGATACGCAGTATTTT. Complete variable domain (other parts from reference TRBV7-9 and TRBJ2-3): DTGVSQNPRHKITKRGQNVTFRCDPISEHNRLYWYRQTLGQGPEFLTYFQNEAQLEKSRLLSDRFSAERPKGSFSTLEIQRTEQGDSAMYLCASSGGQAADTQYFGPGTRLTVL.

This clonotype showed up just a few times. The V gene is TRBV13, the J gene TRBJ1-1; D remains ambiguous. Germline assignment: CDR1 PRHDT and CDR2 FYEKMQ (reference sequence). The CDR3 loop spans 13 amino acids. V was pared by 10 bases and J by 6 bases, with 18 bases between. The DNA for the CDR3 is TGTGCCACCAAGTTAGGGAGTCTCGCTGAAGCTTTCTTT. Translation gives CATKLGSLAEAFF.

This clonotype was observed a handful of times. CDR3 sequence reads: CATSTPRRESTDTQYF. The CDR3, as DNA: TGTGCCACCAGCACCCCCCGCAGGGAAAGCACAGATACGCAGTATTTT. The chain recombines TRBV15 with TRBJ2-3; a weak D match, TRBD1 (5 bases). Per germline, CDR1 LNHNV and CDR2 YYDKDF (reference sequence). The CDR3 runs 16 residues. Between the trimmed V and J ends, which lost 4 bases and 0 bases, there was a span of 14 bases.

The CDR3 is CASSPNTGLNTEAFF. The CDR3, as DNA: TGTGCCAGCTCACCCAACACAGGGTTGAACACTGAAGCTTTCTTT. V is TRBV18 and J is TRBJ1-1; maybe TRBD1 (6 bases). The CDR3 is made up of 15 amino acids. Between the trimmed V and J ends, which lost 3 bases and 0 bases, there was a span of 11 bases. Germline CDR1 and CDR2: KGHSH and LQKENI. The full variable domain, completed using reference TRBV18 and TRBJ1-1, is NAGVMQNPRHLVRRRGQEARLRCSPMKGHSHVYWYRQLPEEGLKFMVYLQKENIIDESGMPKERFSAEFPKEGPSILRIQQVVRGDSAAYFCASSPNTGLNTEAFFGQGTRLTVV.

Many counts were recorded for this clonotype. The gene calls are TRBV5-1 and TRBJ2-2; tentatively, D is TRBD1 (5 bases). V was clipped by 6 bases and J by 1 base, with 10 bases between them. The CDR3 is 14 residues long. The V gene's germline CDR1 is SGHRS and CDR2 YFSETQ. CDR3 sequence (DNA): TGCGCCAGCACCCTGCAGGGGAACACCGGGGAGCTGTTTTTT. It translates to CASTLQGNTGELFF.

The rearrangement joins TRBV7-2 to TRBJ2-5, with D tentatively TRBD1 (6 bases). The V and J ends lost 2 bases and 5 bases respectively, with 12 bases between them. The CDR3 extends over 14 amino acids. Germline-derived CDR1 and CDR2 are SGHTA and FQGNSA. CDR3 coding DNA: TGTGCCAGCAGCTTATTCCAGGGGTCGGAGACCCAGTACTTC. Translating it yields CASSLFQGSETQYF.